The 2 T cell receptor beta chains below were found in one sample sequenced in a study of cytomegalovirus exposure and HLA in healthy donors. Researchers ran the PCR with 60 Vbeta and 13 Jbeta primers. Method: immunoSEQ multiplex PCR; TCRdb's copy keeps in-frame clones and lacks some. Of more than 120,000 clones in the sample, 75% to 90% were seen once. Sequences were obtained from PBMCs. The receptors here all came from a young woman in good health and CMV-seronegative.

The rearrangement links TRBV19 to TRBJ1-3; D not resolved. V dropped 3 bases and J dropped 3 bases, with 9 bases sitting between them. The CDR3 extends over 14 amino acids. Germline V CDR1 and CDR2: LNHDA, SQIVND (reference sequence). The CDR3 sequence is CASSIGPSGNTIYF. The CDR3 DNA sequence: TGTGCCAGTAGTATTGGGCCGAGTGGAAACACCATATATTTT.

This clone was counted once. V and J are TRBV19 and TRBJ2-4, with a possible D match to TRBD1 (6 bases). The CDR3 spans 13 residues. V was pared by 4 bases and J by 4 bases, with 8 bases between. CDR1 is LNHDA and CDR2 is SQIVND in the germline V gene (reference sequence). This CDR3 reads CASSKDRKNIQYF. The DNA for the CDR3 is TGTGCCAGTAGTAAGGACAGAAAAAACATTCAGTACTTC.